Following are 32 T cell receptor beta chains from one sample sequenced in a study of T-cell reconstitution after alpha-beta-depleted transplantation in children. Library preparation (for TCRbeta) was performed with unique molecular identifiers. TCRdb reprocessed the PCR reads via MiXCR and lists one record per CDR3 protein. Of some 390,000 distinct CDR3 sequences listed, about a fifth were seen once; the top ten hold about 3.8%. The sequences come from PBMCs from the stem cell graft donor, collected from the stem cell graft. These receptors originate from a human donor who donated a stem cell graft to a child with acute myeloid leukemia.

This clonotype was found many times. This chain links TRBV20-1 with TRBJ2-7; D is unclear. Germline CDR1 and CDR2: DFQATT and SNEGSKA (reference sequence). The CDR3 spans 15 residues. V was shortened by 0 bases and J by 1 base, with 13 bases between the two germline ends. The CDR3 DNA follows: TGCAGTGCTAGAGATCGATGGCTAGTATCCTACGAGCAGTACTTC. Its translation: CSARDRWLVSYEQYF.

This clonotype was counted a few times. The rearrangement links TRBV5-1 to TRBJ1-6; D is unclear. Germline lookup yields CDR1 SGHRS and CDR2 YFSETQ. Trimming removed 0 bases at V and 10 bases at J, with 17 bases between. This CDR3 region has 16 residues. In DNA, the CDR3 is TGCGCCAGCAGCTTGGACCCAGGTTCCTTGGGATCACCCCTCCACTTT. Encoded protein: CASSLDPGSLGSPLHF.

V is TRBV24-1 and J is TRBJ1-1; possibly TRBD1 for D (5 bases). The CDR3 extends over 15 amino acids. The V gene's germline CDR1 is KGHDR and CDR2 SFDVKD. V was clipped by 4 bases and J by 4 bases, with 15 bases between them. The CDR3 bases are TGTGCCACCAGTGACTCCAAAATTGGGACCACTGAAGCTTTCTTT. Its protein is CATSDSKIGTTEAFF.

The chain recombines TRBV5-1 with TRBJ2-5; D is perhaps TRBD1 (6 bases). The CDR3 extends over 13 amino acids. V gave up 5 bases and J gave up 7 bases, with 15 bases separating them. Germline lookup yields CDR1 SGHRS and CDR2 YFSETQ. The CDR3 protein is CASSSDSGATQYF. DNA for the CDR3: TGCGCCAGCAGTTCGGACAGCGGAGCGACCCAGTACTTC.

This clonotype has more than one count but fewer than ten. The genes are TRBV29-1 and TRBJ2-5, with 7 bases identical to TRBD2. V shed 2 bases, J shed 1 base, and the junction held 7 bases outside the gene matches. CDR1 and CDR2 from the germline V gene are SQVTM and ANQGSEA. This CDR3 spans 15 amino acids. The CDR3 nucleotides read TGCAGCGTTGAAACCAGCGGGAATCCCCAAGAGACCCAGTACTTC. It encodes CSVETSGNPQETQYF.

The rearrangement joins TRBV24-1 to TRBJ2-7, with D possibly matching TRBD1 (5 bases). V lost 5 bases to trimming and J lost 1 base, with 14 bases between them. CDR3 length: 15 residues. The V gene's germline CDR1 is KGHDR and CDR2 SFDVKD. DNA of the CDR3: TGTGCCACCAGTGGGGGCAGAGGTGGGTCCTACGAGCAGTACTTC. It specifies CATSGGRGGSYEQYF.

This clonotype is medium-sized in the sample. J is TRBJ2-1 and V is TRBV15; 10 bases fit TRBD2. V shed 1 base and J 8 bases; nucleotides not matched to a gene: 11. This CDR3 is 17 amino acids long. Germline V gene data show CDR1 as LNHNV and CDR2 as YYDKDF (reference sequence). The CDR3 DNA reads TGTGCCACCAGCAGAGTCGGGGGGGGACTAGCGAAGTATGAGCAGTTCTTC. Its translation: CATSRVGGGLAKYEQFF.

CDR3 protein: CSAREEWDQPQHF. CDR3 nucleotides: TGCAGTGCTAGAGAAGAGTGGGATCAGCCCCAGCATTTT. The genes are TRBV20-1 and TRBJ1-5; D not certain. CDR1 and CDR2 (germline): DFQATT, SNEGSKA (reference sequence). CDR3 length: 13 residues. V was shortened by 0 bases and J by 5 bases, with 8 bases between the two germline ends.

This clonotype came up a few times. The rearrangement links TRBV5-1 to TRBJ2-3; TRBD2 matches 7 bases. The V gene end was trimmed by 2 bases and the J gene end by 0 bases; junction bases not matched to a gene: 6. This CDR3 region has 16 residues. Germline V CDR1 and CDR2: SGHRS, YFSETQ. The CDR3 spells CASSFTSGTSTDTQYF. CDR3 coding DNA: TGCGCCAGCAGCTTCACCAGCGGGACTAGCACAGATACGCAGTATTTT.

This chain links TRBV28 with TRBJ2-1; 11 bases fit TRBD1. Trimming removed 4 bases from V and 4 bases from J; junction bases left unmatched: 6. Germline V CDR1 and CDR2: MDHEN, SYDVKM. This CDR3 is built from 16 residues. The chain's CDR3 is CASSSPGTGGYNEQFF. CDR3 nucleotide sequence: TGTGCCAGCAGTTCACCCGGGACAGGGGGTTACAATGAGCAGTTCTTC.

The rearrangement uses TRBV7-3 and TRBJ2-3; 9 positions match TRBD2. The CDR3 extends over 14 amino acids. The trim removed 0 bases at V and 10 bases at J, leaving 5 bases unmatched. Germline V CDR1 and CDR2: SGHTA, FQGTGA. Written as DNA, the CDR3 is TGTGCCAGCAGCTTAACGCGGGAGGGGGAGGCGCAGTATTTT. It codes for CASSLTREGEAQYF.

CDR3 sequence reads: CASSGTGGAIGELFF. In DNA, the CDR3 is TGTGCCAGCAGCGGAACAGGGGGCGCAATCGGGGAGCTGTTTTTT. The chain carries TRBV9 and TRBJ2-2; TRBD1 agrees at 9 bases. The CDR3 runs to 15 residues. Germline CDR1 and CDR2: SGDLS and YYNGEE. Germline trimming cut 3 bases from V and 7 bases from J; bases unmatched to any gene: 7.

This clonotype has a handful of counts. The V call is TRBV4-1, the J call TRBJ2-2; no definite D call. CDR1 MGHRA and CDR2 YSYEKL come from the germline V gene. Trimming took 1 base from V and 7 from J, leaving 16 bases between them. This CDR3 comprises 16 residues. The CDR3 DNA reads as TGCGCCAGCAGCCAAGTATCAGTGATGTTGGACGGGGAGCTGTTTTTT. Its translation: CASSQVSVMLDGELFF.

V is TRBV28 and J is TRBJ2-4; D unresolved. CDR3 length: 16 residues. Germline lookup yields CDR1 MDHEN and CDR2 SYDVKM. V was shortened by 7 bases and J by 0 bases, with 16 bases between the two germline ends. For the CDR3, the DNA is TGTGCCAGCACCCATCTTGGTCTTCTAGCCAAAAACATTCAGTACTTC. It is translated as CASTHLGLLAKNIQYF. Full variable domain (outside the CDR3, taken from reference TRBV28 and TRBJ2-4): DVKVTQSSRYLVKRTGEKVFLECVQDMDHENMFWYRQDPGLGLRLIYFSYDVKMKEKGDIPEGYSVSREKKERFSLILESASTNQTSMYLCASTHLGLLAKNIQYFGAGTRLSVL.

The V and J genes are TRBV6-5 and TRBJ2-1; 7 bases fit TRBD1. V trimming: 2 bases; J trimming: 3 bases; junction bases outside the gene matches: 4. CDR1 MNHEY and CDR2 SVGAGI come from the germline V gene. The CDR3 is 15 amino acids. The CDR3 bases are TGTGCCAGCAGTTACGACTGGGACAGCTACAATGAGCAGTTCTTC. This gives the protein CASSYDWDSYNEQFF.

V is TRBV4-1 and J is TRBJ1-5; 10 bases fit TRBD1. V was clipped by 1 base and J by 1 base; unmatched bases: 10. This CDR3 is built from 19 residues. CDR1 and CDR2 from the germline V gene are MGHRA and YSYEKL. The CDR3 loop reads CASSQAPGTGALSNQPQHF. The CDR3 bases are TGCGCCAGCAGCCAAGCCCCCGGGACAGGGGCCCTAAGCAATCAGCCCCAGCATTTT.

This sequence joins TRBV4-1 and TRBJ2-3; the D gene is possibly TRBD2 (5 bases). Germline CDR1 is MGHRA and CDR2 is YSYEKL. The CDR3 spans 16 residues. Deletions cut 1 base from V and 7 bases from J, with 18 bases between. CDR3 residues: CASSQGVLARPNTQYF. CDR3 nucleotide sequence: TGCGCCAGCAGCCAAGGTGTGTTAGCGCGACCCAATACGCAGTATTTT.

The gene calls are TRBV24-1 and TRBJ1-5, with D unclear. The ends were cut back, 9 bases at V and 5 bases at J, with 7 bases in the middle. This CDR3 region has 11 residues. CDR1 is KGHDR, CDR2 SFDVKD, per germline. The CDR3: CATPGDQPQHF. The CDR3 region has the DNA TGTGCCACCCCCGGGGATCAGCCCCAGCATTTT.

The gene calls are TRBV29-1 and TRBJ2-7; no clear D gene. V lost 2 bases and J 6 bases, leaving 11 bases between the germline ends. There are 12 residues in the CDR3. The V gene's germline CDR1 is SQVTM and CDR2 ANQGSEA. The CDR3 loop is CSVELGIGEQYF. The CDR3 nucleotides read TGCAGCGTTGAATTGGGGATAGGCGAGCAGTACTTC.

This rearrangement joins TRBV20-1 to TRBJ2-4; 7 nucleotides line up with TRBD1. This CDR3 contains 16 residues. V lost 5 bases to trimming and J lost 0 bases; unmatched junction nucleotides: 10. CDR1 DFQATT and CDR2 SNEGSKA come from the germline V gene (reference sequence). CDR3 protein: CSAAGTVTLAKNIQYF. In DNA form, the CDR3 reads TGCAGTGCTGCCGGGACAGTGACATTAGCCAAAAACATTCAGTACTTC.

In its sample, this clonotype was seen a few times. V and J are TRBV20-1 and TRBJ2-1, with TRBD1 matching 10 bases. CDR3 length: 14 amino acids. Trimming at V came to 4 bases and at J to 7 bases, leaving 7 bases not matched to a gene. The germline V gene encodes CDR1 DFQATT and CDR2 SNEGSKA (reference sequence). CDR3 amino acids: CSAKPGQGSNEQFF. Here the CDR3 DNA reads TGCAGTGCTAAACCGGGACAGGGGTCGAATGAGCAGTTCTTC.

This clonotype was detected ten times or more. The J gene is TRBJ2-6, the V gene TRBV12-3 or TRBV12-4; D may be TRBD1 or TRBD2 (5 bases each). The CDR3 is 14 residues long. Trimming cost V 5 bases and J 2 bases, with 7 bases left between them. The CDR3 DNA reads TGTGCCAGCAGTGTGGGGGCTGGGGCCAACGTCCTGACTTTC. This codes for CASSVGAGANVLTF.

This clonotype was observed a handful of times. This sequence joins TRBV12-3 or TRBV12-4 and TRBJ2-3, with TRBD1 identical over 7 bases. J lost 6 bases, V lost 3 bases, and 15 bases had no gene match. The length of the CDR3 is 17 residues. CDR3 region: CASSFGVQTGEGDTQYF. CDR3 bases: TGTGCCAGCAGTTTTGGGGTGCAAACAGGGGAAGGGGATACGCAGTATTTT.

The chain joins TRBV5-1 to TRBJ2-6, with 8 bases matching TRBD2. With 1 base clipped from V and 4 bases from J, the junction kept 10 bases outside the gene matches. CDR1 SGHRS and CDR2 YFSETQ come from the germline V gene. There are 18 residues in the CDR3. CDR3 in amino acids: CASSLYPGGNSGANVLTF. The CDR3, as DNA: TGCGCCAGCAGCTTGTACCCGGGAGGGAATTCCGGGGCCAACGTCCTGACTTTC.

This clonotype occurred a few times. The chain has TRBV20-1 and TRBJ1-6; 11 bases map to TRBD1. V gave up 2 bases and J gave up 8 bases; unmatched junction bases: 2. Germline V lookup: CDR1 DFQATT, CDR2 SNEGSKA (reference sequence). The CDR3 has 14 amino acids. CDR3 sequence (DNA): TGCAGTGCTAGACCGGGACAGGGGGATTCACCCCTCCACTTT. Amino acid sequence: CSARPGQGDSPLHF.

The chain links TRBV5-6 to TRBJ1-2, with TRBD1 matching over 8 bases. The V segment lost 4 bases and the J segment 2 bases; nucleotides outside the gene matches: 7. This CDR3 has 15 amino acids. Germline CDR1 SGHDT, CDR2 YYEEEE. The CDR3 DNA reads TGTGCCAGCAGCACCAGGACAGGGTGGAACTATGGCTACACCTTC. It specifies CASSTRTGWNYGYTF.

The chain employs TRBV6-2 or TRBV6-3 and TRBJ2-1; 10 bases are a match to TRBD2. V gave up 7 bases and J gave up 7 bases; unmatched junction bases: 4. The CDR3 contains 13 residues. The V gene's germline CDR1 is MNHEY and CDR2 SVGEGT. The CDR3 region is CASKGLAMNEQFF. DNA of the CDR3: TGTGCCAGCAAGGGACTAGCGATGAATGAGCAGTTCTTC.

This clonotype was found many times. The J gene is TRBJ2-1, the V gene TRBV11-2; D is ambiguous. The CDR3 is 16 residues long. Germline CDR1 is SGHAT and CDR2 is FQNNGV. Trimming shortened V by 0 bases and J by 4 bases, and 13 bases separated the two germline ends. CDR3 DNA sequence: TGTGCCAGCAGCTTAGATGCGGAACGAAGGTACAATGAGCAGTTCTTC. Translating gives CASSLDAERRYNEQFF.

In this sample, this clonotype turned up a few times. The chain joins TRBV5-1 to TRBJ1-1; the D is unclear. The CDR3 is 14 amino acids. Looked up from germline, CDR1 is SGHRS and CDR2 is YFSETQ. Trimming removed 4 bases at V and 1 base at J, with 11 bases between. The CDR3 sequence: CASSVRPRNTEAFF. The DNA for the CDR3 is TGCGCCAGCAGCGTAAGACCGAGGAACACTGAAGCTTTCTTT.

This clonotype occurred a few times. The rearrangement uses TRBV21-1 and TRBJ2-7. TRBV21-1 is a pseudogene locus. The CDR3 runs 15 residues. CDR3 DNA: TGTGCCAGCAGCAAGTTCCGCGGGAACTCCTACGAGCAGTACTTC. It is translated as CASSKFRGNSYEQYF.

This clonotype turned up a few times. The chain employs TRBV20-1 and TRBJ2-1; D perhaps matches TRBD2 (5 bases). This CDR3 contains 18 residues. Germline CDR1 DFQATT, CDR2 SNEGSKA (reference sequence). Trimming removed 0 bases from V and 0 bases from J, with 18 bases in between. CDR3 sequence (DNA): TGCAGTGCTAGAGATTTGCGTCGGGAACCGTACTCCTACAATGAGCAGTTCTTC. It encodes CSARDLRREPYSYNEQFF.

The chain has TRBV9 and TRBJ2-5, with 9 bases aligning to TRBD2. The CDR3 extends over 18 amino acids. After removal of 0 bases from V and 2 bases from J, the junction contained 11 bases not matched to a gene. Looked up from germline, CDR1 is SGDLS and CDR2 is YYNGEE. The CDR3 sequence is CASSVDLAGSCLQETQYF. The CDR3 DNA follows: TGTGCCAGCAGCGTAGACCTAGCGGGAAGCTGTTTACAAGAGACCCAGTACTTC.